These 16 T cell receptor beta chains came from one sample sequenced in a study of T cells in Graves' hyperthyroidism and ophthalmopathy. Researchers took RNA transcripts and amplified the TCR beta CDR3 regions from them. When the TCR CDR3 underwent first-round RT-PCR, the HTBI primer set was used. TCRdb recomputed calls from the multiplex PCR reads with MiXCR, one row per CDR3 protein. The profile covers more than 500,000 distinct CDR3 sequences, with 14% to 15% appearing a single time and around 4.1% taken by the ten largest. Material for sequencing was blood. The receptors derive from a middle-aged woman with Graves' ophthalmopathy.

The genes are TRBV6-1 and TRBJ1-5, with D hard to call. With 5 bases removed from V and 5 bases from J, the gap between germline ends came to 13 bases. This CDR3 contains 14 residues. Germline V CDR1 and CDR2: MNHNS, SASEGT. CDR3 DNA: TGTGCCAGCAGTCAAAATAAACCTTATCAGCCCCAGCATTTT. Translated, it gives CASSQNKPYQPQHF.

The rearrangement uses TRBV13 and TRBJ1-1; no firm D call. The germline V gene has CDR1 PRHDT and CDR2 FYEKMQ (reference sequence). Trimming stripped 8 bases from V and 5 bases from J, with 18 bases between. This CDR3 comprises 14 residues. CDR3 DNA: TGTGCCAGCTTAGGTTGGGGAGAAGGGACTGAAGCTTTCTTT. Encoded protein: CASLGWGEGTEAFF.

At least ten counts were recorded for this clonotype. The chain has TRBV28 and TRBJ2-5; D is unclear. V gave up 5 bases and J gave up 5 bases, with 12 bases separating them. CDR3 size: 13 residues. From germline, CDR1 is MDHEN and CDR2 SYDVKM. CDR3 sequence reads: CASSPSVGETQYF. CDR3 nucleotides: TGTGCCAGCAGTCCCTCAGTCGGTGAGACCCAGTACTTC.

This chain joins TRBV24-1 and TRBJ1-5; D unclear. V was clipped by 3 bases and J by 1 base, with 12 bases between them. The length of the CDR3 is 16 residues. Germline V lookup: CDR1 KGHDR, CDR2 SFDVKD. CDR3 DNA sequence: TGTGCCACCAGTGATCGCCACTTCGCCAGCAATCAGCCCCAGCATTTT. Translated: CATSDRHFASNQPQHF.

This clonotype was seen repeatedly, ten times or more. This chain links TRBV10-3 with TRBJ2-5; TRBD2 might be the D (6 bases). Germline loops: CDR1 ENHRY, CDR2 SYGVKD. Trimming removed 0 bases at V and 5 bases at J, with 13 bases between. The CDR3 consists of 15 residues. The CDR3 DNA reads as TGTGCCATCAGTGAGTCGAGGAGGGATTCGGAGACCCAGTACTTC. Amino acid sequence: CAISESRRDSETQYF.

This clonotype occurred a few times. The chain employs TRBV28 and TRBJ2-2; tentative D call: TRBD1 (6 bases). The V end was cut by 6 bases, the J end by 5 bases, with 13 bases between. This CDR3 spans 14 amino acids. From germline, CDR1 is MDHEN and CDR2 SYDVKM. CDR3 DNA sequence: TGTGCCAGCAGACACCCTCAGGGGACCGGGGAGCTGTTTTTT. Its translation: CASRHPQGTGELFF.

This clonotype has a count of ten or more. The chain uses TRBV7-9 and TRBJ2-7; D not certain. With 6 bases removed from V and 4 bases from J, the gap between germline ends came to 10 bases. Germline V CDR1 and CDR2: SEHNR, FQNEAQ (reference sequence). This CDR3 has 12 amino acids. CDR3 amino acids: CASRPMEYEQYF. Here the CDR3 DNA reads TGTGCCAGCAGACCTATGGAGTACGAGCAGTACTTC.

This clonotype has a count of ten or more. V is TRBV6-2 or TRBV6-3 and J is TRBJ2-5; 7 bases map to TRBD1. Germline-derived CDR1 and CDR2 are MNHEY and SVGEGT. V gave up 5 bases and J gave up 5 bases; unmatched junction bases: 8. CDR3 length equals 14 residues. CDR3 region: CASSSRQGWETQYF. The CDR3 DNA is TGTGCCAGCAGTAGCCGACAGGGCTGGGAGACCCAGTACTTC.

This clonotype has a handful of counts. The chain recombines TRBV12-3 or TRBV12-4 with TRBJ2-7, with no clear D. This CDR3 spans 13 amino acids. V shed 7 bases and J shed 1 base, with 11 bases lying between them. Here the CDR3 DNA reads TGTGCCAGCACCCGCTACAGTTCCTACGAGCAGTACTTC. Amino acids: CASTRYSSYEQYF.

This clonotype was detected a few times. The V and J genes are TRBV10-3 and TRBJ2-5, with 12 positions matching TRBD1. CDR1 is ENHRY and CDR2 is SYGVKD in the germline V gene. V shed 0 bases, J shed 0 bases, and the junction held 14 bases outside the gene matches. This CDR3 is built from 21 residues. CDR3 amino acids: CAISESSPWGQGASNQETQYF. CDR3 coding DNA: TGTGCCATCAGTGAGTCTTCCCCATGGGGACAGGGGGCCTCGAACCAAGAGACCCAGTACTTC.

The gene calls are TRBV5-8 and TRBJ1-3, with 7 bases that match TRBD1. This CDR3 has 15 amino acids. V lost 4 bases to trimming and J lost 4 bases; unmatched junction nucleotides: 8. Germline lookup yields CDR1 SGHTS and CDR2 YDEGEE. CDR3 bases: TGTGCCAGCAGCGAACGGACAGGCTCGGGAAACACCATATATTTT. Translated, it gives CASSERTGSGNTIYF.

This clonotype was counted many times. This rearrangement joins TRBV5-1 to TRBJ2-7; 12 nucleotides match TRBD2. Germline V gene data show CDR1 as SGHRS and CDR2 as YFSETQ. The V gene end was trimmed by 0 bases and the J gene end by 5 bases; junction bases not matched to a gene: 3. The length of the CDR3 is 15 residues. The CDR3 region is CASSLGLAGVDEQYF. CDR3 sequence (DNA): TGCGCCAGCAGCTTGGGACTAGCGGGAGTCGACGAGCAGTACTTC.

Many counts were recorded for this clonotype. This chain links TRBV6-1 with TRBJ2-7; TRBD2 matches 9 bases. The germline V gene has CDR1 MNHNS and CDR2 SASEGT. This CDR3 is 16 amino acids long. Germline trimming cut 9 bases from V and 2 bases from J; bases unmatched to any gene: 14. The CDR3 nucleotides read TGTGCCAGTAAACCTTCAGGGTCTAGCGGGGCCTACGAGCAGTACTTC. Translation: CASKPSGSSGAYEQYF.

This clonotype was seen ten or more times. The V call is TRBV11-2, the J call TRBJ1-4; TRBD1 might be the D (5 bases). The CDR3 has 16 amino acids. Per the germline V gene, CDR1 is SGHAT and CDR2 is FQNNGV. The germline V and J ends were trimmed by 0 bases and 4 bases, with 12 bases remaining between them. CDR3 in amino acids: CASSLDGGGSNEKLFF. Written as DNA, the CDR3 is TGTGCCAGCAGCTTAGATGGGGGGGGGAGTAATGAAAAACTGTTTTTT.

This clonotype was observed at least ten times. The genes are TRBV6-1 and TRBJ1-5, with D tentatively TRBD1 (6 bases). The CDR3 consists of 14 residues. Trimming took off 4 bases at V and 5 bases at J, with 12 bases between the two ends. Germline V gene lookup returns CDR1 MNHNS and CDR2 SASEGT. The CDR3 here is CASSARPGDQPQHF. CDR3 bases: TGTGCCAGCAGTGCCCGACCAGGGGATCAGCCCCAGCATTTT.

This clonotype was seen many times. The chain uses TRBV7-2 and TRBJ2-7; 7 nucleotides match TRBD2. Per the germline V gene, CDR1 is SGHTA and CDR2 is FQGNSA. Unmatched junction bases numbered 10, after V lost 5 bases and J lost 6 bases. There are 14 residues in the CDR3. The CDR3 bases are TGTGCCAGCAGCCCCCGGATACCGGGGGGCGAGCAGTACTTC. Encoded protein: CASSPRIPGGEQYF.